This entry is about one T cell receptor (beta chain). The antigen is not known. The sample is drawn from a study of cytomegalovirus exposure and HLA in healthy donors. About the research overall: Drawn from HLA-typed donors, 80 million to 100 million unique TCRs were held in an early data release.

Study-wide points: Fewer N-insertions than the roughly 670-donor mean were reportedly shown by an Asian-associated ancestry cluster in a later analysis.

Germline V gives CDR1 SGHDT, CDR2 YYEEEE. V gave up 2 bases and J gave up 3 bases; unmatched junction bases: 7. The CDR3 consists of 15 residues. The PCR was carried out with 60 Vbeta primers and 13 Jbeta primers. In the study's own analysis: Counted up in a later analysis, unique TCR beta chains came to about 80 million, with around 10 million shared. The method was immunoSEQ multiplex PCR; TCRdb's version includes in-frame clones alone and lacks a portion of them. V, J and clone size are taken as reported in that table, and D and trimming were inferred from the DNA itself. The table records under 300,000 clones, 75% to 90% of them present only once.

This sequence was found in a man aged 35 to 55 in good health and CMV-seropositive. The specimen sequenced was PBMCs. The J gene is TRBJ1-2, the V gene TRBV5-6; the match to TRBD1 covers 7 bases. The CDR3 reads CASSLRTGEYYGYTF. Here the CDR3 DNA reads TGTGCCAGCAGCTTACGGACAGGTGAATACTATGGCTACACCTTC.